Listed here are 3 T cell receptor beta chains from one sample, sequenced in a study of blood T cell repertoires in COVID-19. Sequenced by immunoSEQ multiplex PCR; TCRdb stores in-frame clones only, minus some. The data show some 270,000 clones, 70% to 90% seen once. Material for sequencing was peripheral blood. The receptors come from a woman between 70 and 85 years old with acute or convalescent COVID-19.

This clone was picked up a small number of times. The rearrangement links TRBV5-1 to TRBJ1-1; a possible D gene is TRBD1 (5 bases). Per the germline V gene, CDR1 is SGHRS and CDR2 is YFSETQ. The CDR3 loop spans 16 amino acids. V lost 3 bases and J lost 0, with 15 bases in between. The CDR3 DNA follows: TGCGCCAGCAGCTCTCCCCCCGACAGATTGAACACTGAAGCTTTCTTT. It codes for CASSSPPDRLNTEAFF. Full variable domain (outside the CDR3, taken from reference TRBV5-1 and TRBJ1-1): KAGVTQTPRYLIKTRGQQVTLSCSPISGHRSVSWYQQTPGQGLQFLFEYFSETQRNKGNFPGRFSGRQFSNSRSEMNVSTLELGDSALYLCASSSPPDRLNTEAFFGQGTRLTVV.

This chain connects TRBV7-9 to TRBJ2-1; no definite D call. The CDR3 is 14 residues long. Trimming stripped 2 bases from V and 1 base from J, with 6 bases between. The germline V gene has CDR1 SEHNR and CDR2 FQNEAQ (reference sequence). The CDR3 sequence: CASSLTESYNEQFF. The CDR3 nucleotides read TGTGCCAGCAGCTTAACCGAGTCCTACAATGAGCAGTTCTTC.

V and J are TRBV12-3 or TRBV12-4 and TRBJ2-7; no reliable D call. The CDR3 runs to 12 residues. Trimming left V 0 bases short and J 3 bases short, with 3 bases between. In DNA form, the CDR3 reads TGTGCCAGCAGTTTAGCTATCTACGAGCAGTACTTC. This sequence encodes CASSLAIYEQYF.